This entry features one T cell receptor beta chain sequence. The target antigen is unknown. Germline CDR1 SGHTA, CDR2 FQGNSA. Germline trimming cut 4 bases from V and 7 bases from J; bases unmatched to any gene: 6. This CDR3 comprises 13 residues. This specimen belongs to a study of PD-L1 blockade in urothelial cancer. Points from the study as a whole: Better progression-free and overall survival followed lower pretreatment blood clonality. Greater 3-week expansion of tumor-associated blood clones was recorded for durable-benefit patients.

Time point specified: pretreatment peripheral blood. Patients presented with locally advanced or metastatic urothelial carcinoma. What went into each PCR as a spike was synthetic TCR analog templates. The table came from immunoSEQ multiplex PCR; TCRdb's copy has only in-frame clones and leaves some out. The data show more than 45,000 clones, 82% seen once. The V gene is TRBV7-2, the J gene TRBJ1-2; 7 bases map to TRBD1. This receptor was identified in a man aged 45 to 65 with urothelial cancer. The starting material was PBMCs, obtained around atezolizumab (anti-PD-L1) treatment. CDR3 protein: CASSSYRQGGYTF. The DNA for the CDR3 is TGTGCCAGCAGCTCGTACCGACAGGGTGGCTACACCTTC. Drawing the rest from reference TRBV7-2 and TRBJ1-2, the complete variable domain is GAGVSQSPSNKVTEKGKDVELRCDPISGHTALYWYRQSLGQGLEFLIYFQGNSAPDKSGLPSDRFSAERTGGSVSTLTIQRTQQEDSAVYLCASSSYRQGGYTFGSGTRLTVV.